These T cell receptor beta chains were read from a single sample in a study of OX40 agonist ivuxolimab in advanced cancers. The data were produced by immunoSEQ multiplex PCR, yet TCRdb's version contains in-frame clones alone and is incomplete. The profile covers about 47,000 clones, with more than 75% appearing a single time and about 35% taken by the ten largest. Sequenced here: CD4+ or CD8+ T cells sorted from blood, sampled in a trial of the OX40 agonist ivuxolimab. The source is an adult with an advanced solid tumor such as melanoma, head and neck, liver or kidney cancer. Both conserved end residues are part of each CDR3. Fields, in order: J gene, D gene, V gene, CDR3 protein. A D gene is named only where the DNA matches it firmly.

TRBJ2-7,.,TRBV6-1,CASSEAPIAYEQYF
TRBJ2-7,.,TRBV11-1,CASSLVPLSYEQYF
TRBJ1-5,TRBD1,TRBV5-1,CASSLYRGRRGEPQHF
TRBJ2-3,TRBD2,TRBV5-1,CASSGARTSGTDTQYF
TRBJ1-6,TRBD1,TRBV19,CARHNPIGTGGRSPLHF
TRBJ2-7,TRBD1,TRBV10-3,CAIRPGQGSSYEQYF
TRBJ2-7,.,TRBV7-9,CASSSWTEGPYEQYF
TRBJ1-2,.,TRBV6-4,CASSPNGPANYGYTF
TRBJ1-5,.,TRBV11-1,CASSFSENQPQHF
.,.,TRBV5-1,CASSLGAGEAYEQYF
TRBJ2-5,.,TRBV13,CASSREGGGTQYF
TRBJ2-3,.,TRBV2,CASSELRFGGADTQYF
TRBJ1-3,.,TRBV5-8,CASTLRQASFSGNTIYF
TRBJ2-1,.,TRBV2,CASKSDLGSYNEQFF
TRBJ1-4,.,TRBV2,CASSGGGNEKLFF
TRBJ1-2,.,TRBV6-4,CASRAGSYGYTF
TRBJ2-7,TRBD1,TRBV6-1,CAIRPGQGSSYEQYF
TRBJ2-7,.,TRBV4-1,CASSQTDPYEQYF
TRBJ2-5,TRBD1,TRBV7-9,CASENPVPTGGYF
TRBJ2-2,.,TRBV5-4,CASSFYDTGELFF
TRBJ2-7,TRBD2,TRBV6-1,CASTRGGGREQYF
TRBJ1-5,.,TRBV28,CASGGLNQPQHF
TRBJ2-7,.,TRBV7-8,CASSLDQQSVYEQYF
TRBJ1-6,.,TRBV9,CASSVGSDNYNSPLHF
TRBJ2-5,TRBD2,TRBV5-1,CASSRNPAGGRETQYF
.,.,TRBV30,CAWKGRGSYEQYF
TRBJ2-1,TRBD2,TRBV5-4,CASSLGSGTYNEQFF
TRBJ2-1,.,TRBV21-1,CASSKETGLAAFSSYNEQFF
TRBJ1-2,.,TRBV7-9,CASSLGQGSGYTF
TRBJ1-3,.,TRBV5-4,CASSLYNSYSGNTIYF
TRBJ2-1,.,TRBV13,CASSSGDYNEQFF
TRBJ1-2,TRBD1,TRBV7-3,CASSVYRGGYTF
TRBJ2-2,.,TRBV7-8,CASSANRATGELFF
TRBJ2-1,TRBD2,TRBV6-1,CASRVLAGEWNEQFF
TRBJ2-7,.,TRBV18,CASSPVRSYEQYF
TRBJ2-1,.,TRBV2,CASSDSSVYNEQFF
TRBJ2-4,TRBD1,TRBV6-6,CASSLGQISAKNIQYF
TRBJ1-2,.,TRBV18,CASSPSGNYGYTF
TRBJ1-4,.,TRBV28,CASSFALRDEKLFF
TRBJ2-1,.,TRBV11-2,CASSLERLAYYNEQFF
TRBJ2-1,.,TRBV5-1,CASRTGGQRGNEQFF
TRBJ1-5,.,TRBV6-5,CASSSRFSNQPQHF
TRBJ2-4,TRBD1,TRBV6-1,CASSTDRGGYIQYF
TRBJ1-1,.,TRBV27,CASSLLGGARTEAFF
TRBJ1-1,.,TRBV5-1,CASSFHLGAGGEAFF
TRBJ2-5,TRBD1,TRBV2,CAEGTGIETQYF
TRBJ2-3,TRBD1,TRBV6-1,CASGGGTGETDTQYF